This T cell receptor (beta chain) originates from a study of T-cell reconstitution after alpha-beta-depleted transplantation in children. This clonotype has only a few counts. A library of TCRbeta sequences, prepared with unique molecular identifiers, was generated. From the PCR reads, TCRdb called clonotypes with MiXCR, one entry per CDR3 protein. This table has about 640,000 distinct CDR3 sequences, around a sixth appearing once. The clonotype originates from a human donor who donated a stem cell graft to a child with acute myeloid leukemia. Source: PBMCs from the stem cell graft donor, taken from the stem cell graft.

The CDR3 sequence is CASSGTIIPNTGELFF. DNA of the CDR3: TGTGCCAGCAGTGGGACGATAATCCCAAACACCGGGGAGCTGTTTTTT. This rearrangement joins TRBV6-1 to TRBJ2-2; no clear D gene. V gave up 4 bases and J gave up 2 bases, with 14 bases separating them. The CDR3 has 16 residues. The germline V gene encodes CDR1 MNHNS and CDR2 SASEGT.